Listed below are T cell receptor beta chains from one sample, sequenced in a study of cytomegalovirus exposure and HLA in healthy donors. Only in-frame clones appear in the TCRdb table, and some are missing; sequencing was by immunoSEQ multiplex PCR. In the table there are 55,000 to 75,000 clones, roughly 94% of which are singletons. The material sequenced was PBMCs. The receptor source for this set is a man aged 18 to 30 in good health and CMV-seropositive. Both conserved end residues are part of each CDR3. D genes are given only for firm matches.

D: .
J: TRBJ1-1
V: TRBV18
CDR3: CASSLYDGTEAFF
DNA: TGTGCCAGCTCACTTTACGACGGGACTGAAGCTTTCTTT

D: .
J: TRBJ2-1
V: TRBV2
CDR3: CASSYRLVSSYNEQFF
DNA: TGTGCCAGCAGTTACAGGCTAGTTAGTTCCTACAATGAGCAGTTCTTC

D: .
J: TRBJ2-7
V: TRBV15
CDR3: CATSRDAAYEQYF
DNA: TGTGCCACCAGCAGAGATGCGGCCTACGAGCAGTACTTC

D: .
J: TRBJ2-7
V: TRBV15
CDR3: CATGRISSEQYF
DNA: TGTGCCACCGGGAGAATATCTTCCGAGCAGTACTTC

D: .
J: TRBJ1-2
V: TRBV15
CDR3: CATSRDGRNYGYTF
DNA: TGTGCCACCAGCAGAGACGGCAGGAACTATGGCTACACCTTC

D: .
J: TRBJ2-7
V: TRBV6-4
CDR3: CASSELYEQYF
DNA: TGTGCCAGCAGTGAACTCTACGAGCAGTACTTC

D: .
J: TRBJ2-5
V: TRBV5-6
CDR3: CASSSQGAEETQYF
DNA: TGTGCCAGCAGCTCACAGGGTGCTGAGGAGACCCAGTACTTC

D: .
J: TRBJ2-3
V: TRBV5-1
CDR3: CASSVHFTDTQYF
DNA: TGCGCCAGCAGCGTCCACTTTACAGATACGCAGTATTTT

D: .
J: TRBJ1-1
V: TRBV27
CDR3: CASRPTGLNTEAFF
DNA: TGTGCCAGCAGACCGACAGGATTGAACACTGAAGCTTTCTTT

D: .
J: TRBJ2-1
V: TRBV5-1
CDR3: CASSLLKGAGPFYNEQFF
DNA: TGCGCCAGCAGCTTGTTAAAGGGGGCGGGGCCCTTCTACAATGAGCAGTTCTTC

D: .
J: TRBJ2-1
V: TRBV14
CDR3: CASSPRGTTRAEQFF
DNA: TGTGCCAGCAGCCCTCGGGGAACGACGCGGGCTGAGCAGTTCTTC